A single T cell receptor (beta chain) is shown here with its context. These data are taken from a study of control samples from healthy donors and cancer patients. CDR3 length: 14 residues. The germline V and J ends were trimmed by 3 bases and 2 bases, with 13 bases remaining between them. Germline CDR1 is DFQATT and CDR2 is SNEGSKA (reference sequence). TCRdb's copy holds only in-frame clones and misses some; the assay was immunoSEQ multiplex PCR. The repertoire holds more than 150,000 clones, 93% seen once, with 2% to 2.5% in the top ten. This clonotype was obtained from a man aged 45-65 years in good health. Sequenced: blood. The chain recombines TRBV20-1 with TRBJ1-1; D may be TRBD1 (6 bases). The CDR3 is CSASGAGANTEAFF. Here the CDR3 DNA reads TGCAGTGCTAGTGGGGCAGGGGCAAACACTGAAGCTTTCTTT.